This T cell receptor beta chain was recorded in a study of beta chain features in type 1 diabetes (dated by TCRdb to 2016 to 2019). Background for the entire study: Patients and healthy donors did not differ in mean age, gender distribution, total cell number or subset yield. A total of 85 million to 140 million sorted cells were examined across all samples, and the number of cells per subset was strongly correlated with RNA yield. Regulatory and stem cell-like memory subsets were isolated from only 8 patients and roughly 8 healthy donors, whereas naive and central memory subsets came from all 30 or so donors. The study compared the TCRB repertoires of sorted circulating CD4+ T cell subsets in recently diagnosed type 1 diabetes patients with those in matched healthy donors.

To note about this clone: Which antigen it targets is not known. A much larger clone lies a single base off, so this may be a read error.

The entire isolated RNA was reverse transcribed using the High Capacity cDNA Reverse Transcription Kit, and thus expressed TCRB transcripts were sequenced. Deep immunoSEQ sequencing was performed on naive, central memory and regulatory T cell samples, with an average of about 3.6 million total reads per sample. Sorted cells were lysed in RLT buffer, and RNA was extracted using DNase-treated RNeasy Micro or Mini kits according to cell number. Each cell subset was processed separately to prevent cross-contamination, with patient and healthy donor samples processed together. TCRB sequences were amplified from cDNA with the immunoSEQ multiplex PCR, producing 87-bp fragments spanning the CDR3 region. The amplicons were sequenced using the Illumina HiSeq platform. The authors' pipeline ran thus. PCR bias was computationally corrected using synthetic template baselines, reads within Hamming distance 2 were collapsed, and singletons that could not be merged were discarded. Reads were aligned against IMGT so that V, D and J genes, CDR3 length and insertions or deletions at six rearrangement sites could be assigned. Clonotype counts were normalized to sorted cell number within each subset before computing true diversity and Gini coefficients with the tcR R package. The overlap coefficient, calculated on TCRB nucleotide sequences, was used to measure repertoire sharing. TCRdb holds this immuneACCESS table with in-frame rearrangements only. Some clones are missing; in checked studies, unresolved V genes explain under half, and the rest has no known cause. The V and J calls and clone size were taken over from that table, and D and trimming were inferred from the DNA. The sample has about 120,000 clones on record, roughly 17% of them singletons. Approximately 2.2% of the sample is in the top ten clones.

Each donor gave one peripheral blood draw, roughly 120 mL on average, collected into heparinised tubes. A BD FACSAria II and a panel including CD45RO, CCR7, CD25, CD127, CD95 and CD27 were used to sort naive, central memory, regulatory and stem cell-like memory CD4+ T cells. All sorted populations exceeded 95% purity. PBMCs were isolated right away by Lymphoprep density gradient centrifugation and were stained directly, without culture. So that batch effects would be minimized, each experiment stained and sorted samples in pairs, pairing one healthy donor with one patient. Looking up the germline V gene yields CDR1 LGHNA and CDR2 YNFKEQ. V is reduced by 4 bases and J by 4 bases, leaving a spacing of 23 bases between them. The CDR3 covers 19 residues, taking in both the cysteine and the phenylalanine. Here the CDR3 DNA is all that survives: 57 bases in frame from base 1. General study outcomes and caveats: HLA sub-analyses involved small numbers of individuals, so any influence of HLA type on TCRB rearrangement remained unresolved. PCR may preferentially amplify shorter templates, but because patient and control samples were amplified and corrected together, any resulting skew would affect both groups equally. Patients with type 1 diabetes made fewer insertions and deleted more nucleotides at VDJ recombination sites, implying thymic rearrangement abnormalities. Because cDNA was sequenced instead of genomic DNA, activated cells with high expression could be over-represented, although the groups did not differ in activation or CD3 levels. Naive, central memory and regulatory TCRB repertoires appeared to be more similar among patients than among healthy donors. A moderate but significant shortening of TCRB CDR3 length was observed in type 1 diabetes patients in all four CD4+ subsets.

The chain is assembled from TRBV4-2 and TRBJ1-6, with the identity of the D gene unclear. The receptor's source is a young man with type 1 diabetes. The sequenced sample consisted of central memory CD4+ T cells from blood. The nucleotides read TGTGCCAGCAGCCTAGAAGTGGGCCTCCAGTCAAAATATAATTCACCCCTCCACTTT. Its product reads: CASSLEVGLQSKYNSPLHF.